This TCR beta chain appears in the sequencing data of a study of shared T cell receptors in the human thymus. CDR1 is MNHEY, CDR2 SMNVEV, per germline (reference sequence). Germline trimming cut 5 bases from V and 4 bases from J; bases unmatched to any gene: 10. The CDR3 has 17 amino acids. Here immunoSEQ multiplex PCR was the method, and the copy in TCRdb shows in-frame clones only, minus some. The table shows roughly 500,000 clones, with approximately 80% occurring only once. This clone was seen more than once but under ten times. The data were also submitted as part of a second study, on human thymus T cells. This second report adds: Thymus tissue for the work was resected from patients undergoing corrective heart surgery. Seemingly biased V and J gene usage marked thymic and blood repertoires. Related work found strong thymic repertoire overlap between unrelated individuals.

The sequencing sample was made of thymocytes. This clonotype was sampled from a boy under two years old with a congenital heart defect. The chain uses TRBV27 and TRBJ2-7, with 14 positions matching TRBD2. Written as DNA, the CDR3 is TGTGCCAGCAGTCCACCCGGACTAGCGGGAGGCCCTTACGAGCAGTACTTC. Protein product: CASSPPGLAGGPYEQYF.